Listed below are T cell receptor beta chains from one sample, sequenced in a study of blood T cell repertoires in COVID-19. Measured with immunoSEQ multiplex PCR; TCRdb has only the in-frame clones, and not every one. The data show 200,000 to 300,000 clones, with approximately 78% seen just once and under 15% held by the top ten. Material for sequencing was peripheral blood. The receptors here all came from an older woman with active or convalescent COVID-19. Both conserved end residues are part of each CDR3. Each record gives: D gene, V gene, clone size, J gene, CDR3 DNA, CDR3 protein. The D gene is left open where the match is weak. Clone size is given for some rows only: seen once, a few or many times, or a class if the clone is expanded.

TRBD1	TRBV5-1	.	TRBJ2-3	TGCGCCAGCAGCCTCGGGACAGGCAACACAGATACGCAGTATTTT	CASSLGTGNTDTQYF
.	TRBV30	.	TRBJ1-2	TGTGCCTGGGGTGAGGGTCTCTATGGCTACACCTTC	CAWGEGLYGYTF
TRBD1	TRBV5-6	many	TRBJ1-1	TGTGCCAGCACACGTCCCGGGACAGGGTTGAGAGCTTTCTTT	CASTRPGTGLRAFF
TRBD1	TRBV7-3	.	TRBJ1-1	TGTGCCAGCAGCTCACGACAGGGCACTGAAGCTTTCTTT	CASSSRQGTEAFF
.	TRBV27	.	TRBJ1-5	TGTGCCAGCGGGAACCTACAGGGAATCTCTAATCAGCCCCAGCATTTT	CASGNLQGISNQPQHF
TRBD2	TRBV9	.	TRBJ2-3	TGTGCCAGCAGCGAACATAGCGGGGGGTTGGGCACAGATACGCAGTATTTT	CASSEHSGGLGTDTQYF
.	TRBV29-1	.	TRBJ2-3	TGCAGCGTAAGAGGAGCGGGAGATACGCAGTATTTT	CSVRGAGDTQYF
.	TRBV27	.	TRBJ1-3	TGTGCCAGCAGTTTATCGGAGGGAAACACCATATATTTT	CASSLSEGNTIYF
.	TRBV24-1	.	TRBJ2-1	TGTGCCACCAGTAACAGGGTCAATGAGCAGTTCTTC	CATSNRVNEQFF
.	TRBV2	.	TRBJ1-1	TGTGCCAGCAGTCGGGACTACACTGAAGCTTTCTTT	CASSRDYTEAFF